The next 26 T cell receptor beta chains were all read from a single sample in a study of OX40 agonist ivuxolimab in advanced cancers. Clones were read by immunoSEQ multiplex PCR, and TCRdb kept only the in-frame ones, dropping some. This table has fewer than 8,500 clones, 86% appearing once. The input for sequencing was CD4+ or CD8+ T cells sorted from blood, taken in a trial of the OX40 agonist ivuxolimab. The receptors derive from an adult with an advanced solid tumor such as melanoma, head and neck, liver or kidney cancer.

CDR3 amino acids: CASGFSGNTIYF. CDR3 sequence (DNA): TGTGCCAGCGGGTTCTCTGGAAACACCATATATTTT. The rearrangement links TRBV6-5 to TRBJ1-3, with D unclear. Germline CDR1 and CDR2: MNHEY and SVGAGI. Trimming left V 8 bases short and J 0 bases short, with 5 bases between. The CDR3 spans 12 residues.

The rearrangement uses TRBV7-9 and TRBJ1-2; TRBD1 is a possible D gene (5 bases). The V gene's germline CDR1 is SEHNR and CDR2 FQNEAQ (reference sequence). Trimming took off 5 bases at V and 1 base at J, with 17 bases between the two ends. CDR3 length: 16 residues. The chain's CDR3 is CASSRVGPEFNYGYTF. The CDR3 region has the DNA TGTGCCAGCAGCCGGGTGGGACCGGAGTTTAACTATGGCTACACCTTC.

The rearrangement uses TRBV28 and TRBJ1-6; a weak D match, TRBD1 (5 bases). Germline assignment: CDR1 MDHEN and CDR2 SYDVKM. Trimming took 3 bases from V and 6 from J, leaving 6 bases between them. The CDR3 has 13 residues. Here the CDR3 DNA reads TGTGCCAGCAGTTTCGGGGGTAATTCACCCCTCCACTTT. Amino acid sequence: CASSFGGNSPLHF.

This clone was counted once. J is TRBJ1-6 and V is TRBV6-4; D unresolved. Per germline, CDR1 MRHNA and CDR2 SNTAGT. The length of the CDR3 is 16 residues. With 6 bases removed from V and 4 bases from J, the gap between germline ends came to 16 bases. CDR3 in DNA: TGTGCCAGCAGAGAAAGATCGACGGGATATAATTCACCCCTCCACTTT. It yields the protein CASRERSTGYNSPLHF.

The gene calls are TRBV28 and TRBJ1-2, with D hard to call. CDR1 and CDR2 (germline): MDHEN, SYDVKM. This CDR3 has 15 amino acids. V dropped 8 bases and J dropped 0 bases, with 16 bases sitting between them. CDR3 loop: CASSESPITNYGYTF. The CDR3 DNA reads TGTGCCAGCTCGGAGTCCCCCATCACTAACTATGGCTACACCTTC.

Only a few counts were recorded for this clone. The chain links TRBV4-1 to TRBJ1-2; 10 nucleotides line up with TRBD1. V gave up 1 base and J gave up 5 bases; unmatched junction bases: 4. This CDR3 is 15 amino acids long. CDR1 and CDR2 from the germline V gene are MGHRA and YSYEKL. CDR3 in amino acids: CASSQVPGQGYGYTF. The CDR3 DNA follows: TGCGCCAGCAGCCAAGTGCCGGGACAGGGGTATGGCTACACCTTC.

In this sample, this clone turned up once. The rearrangement joins TRBV28 to TRBJ1-6; unclear D gene. V shed 4 bases and J shed 7 bases, with 11 bases lying between them. This CDR3 contains 14 residues. From germline, CDR1 is MDHEN and CDR2 SYDVKM. This CDR3 reads CASSSPGRNSPLHF. CDR3 DNA sequence: TGTGCCAGCAGTTCTCCCGGGCGGAATTCACCCCTCCACTTT.

V gene TRBV7-3 combines with J gene TRBJ2-3; D is perhaps TRBD2 (5 bases). Germline CDR1 and CDR2: SGHTA and FQGTGA. The V end lost 5 bases, the J end lost 5 bases, and 17 bases lay between the germline ends. This CDR3 has 15 amino acids. The chain's CDR3 is CASSPPGGGGDTQYF. CDR3 bases: TGTGCCAGCAGCCCGCCGGGCGGAGGTGGAGATACGCAGTATTTT.

The V call is TRBV5-4, the J call TRBJ2-1; tentative D call: TRBD2 (8 bases). CDR3 size: 15 residues. From germline, CDR1 is SGHNT and CDR2 YYREEE (reference sequence). V was shortened by 3 bases and J by 10 bases, with 20 bases between the two germline ends. The DNA for the CDR3 is TGTGCCAGCAGCTCCCCAGGGGGAGCGGGGGTGGAGCAGTTCTTC. This encodes CASSSPGGAGVEQFF. Full variable domain (missing parts from reference TRBV5-4 and TRBJ2-1): ETGVTQSPTHLIKTRGQQVTLRCSSQSGHNTVSWYQQALGQGPQFIFQYYREEENGRGNFPPRFSGLQFPNYSSELNVNALELDDSALYLCASSSPGGAGVEQFFGPGTRLTVL.

This clone was seen a single time. V and J are TRBV28 and TRBJ2-3; 8 bases align to TRBD2. Germline CDR1 MDHEN, CDR2 SYDVKM. The CDR3 is 16 residues long. V trimming: 5 bases; J trimming: 2 bases; junction bases outside the gene matches: 9. The CDR3: CASSPRTSRYTDTQYF. CDR3 in DNA: TGTGCCAGCAGTCCTCGGACTAGCCGCTACACAGATACGCAGTATTTT.

V and J are TRBV7-2 and TRBJ1-2; TRBD1 matches at 7 bases. J lost 8 bases, V lost 4 bases, and 16 bases had no gene match. Germline V gene data show CDR1 as SGHTA and CDR2 as FQGNSA. The CDR3 sequence is 16 residues long. CDR3 region: CASSSPTGTVREGYTF. As DNA, the CDR3 is TGTGCCAGCAGCTCCCCGACAGGGACCGTTCGGGAGGGCTACACCTTC.

V gene TRBV6-1 combines with J gene TRBJ1-2, with 7 bases that match TRBD1. This CDR3 comprises 13 residues. V shed 3 bases, J shed 7 bases, and the junction held 5 bases outside the gene matches. The germline CDR1 and CDR2 sequences are MNHNS and SASEGT. CDR3 sequence reads: CASSELPGGGYTF. DNA of the CDR3: TGTGCCAGCAGTGAGCTCCCAGGGGGTGGCTACACCTTC.

This chain joins TRBV5-1 and TRBJ1-2; a possible D gene is TRBD1 (6 bases). Per germline, CDR1 SGHRS and CDR2 YFSETQ. The CDR3 covers 14 residues. The V end was cut by 5 bases, the J end by 8 bases, with 19 bases between. The CDR3 DNA reads TGCGCCAGCAGTGGCGGCAGGGGCGTTGAAGGCTACACCTTC. Translation: CASSGGRGVEGYTF.

The chain couples TRBV9 to TRBJ2-5, with 9 bases matching TRBD1. CDR1 and CDR2 from the germline V gene are SGDLS and YYNGEE. V was clipped by 4 bases and J by 5 bases; unmatched bases: 9. This CDR3 is 15 amino acids long. CDR3 bases: TGTGCCAGCAGCTCTAGAGGGACAGGGAAGGAGACCCAGTACTTC. This encodes CASSSRGTGKETQYF.

The chain combines TRBV19 with TRBJ2-2; 8 bases match TRBD2. This CDR3 is 16 amino acids long. After removal of 4 bases from V and 6 bases from J, the junction contained 10 bases not matched to a gene. Germline-derived CDR1 and CDR2 are LNHDA and SQIVND (reference sequence). This CDR3 is CASSSQGSGTPGELFF. Here the CDR3 DNA reads TGTGCCAGTAGTAGCCAGGGTAGCGGGACCCCCGGGGAGCTGTTTTTT.

The chain recombines TRBV6-1 with TRBJ2-6; the D gene could be TRBD1 or TRBD2 (5 bases each). CDR1 MNHNS and CDR2 SASEGT come from the germline V gene. The CDR3 contains 15 residues. The V end lost 7 bases, the J end lost 1 base, and 11 bases lay between the germline ends. Here the CDR3 DNA reads TGTGCCAGCACCTTAGGGGAGTCTGGGGCCAACGTCCTGACTTTC. It yields the protein CASTLGESGANVLTF.

A note on this clone: A junction boundary mismatches the germline segment, possibly from a read error. The chain combines TRBV7-7 with TRBJ2-3; D is perhaps TRBD2 (6 bases). Germline V gene data show CDR1 as SSHAT and CDR2 as FNYEAQ (reference sequence). The length of the CDR3 is 14 residues. CDR3 loop: CASSPQGRTDTQYF. The CDR3 bases are TGTGCTAGCAGCCCTCAAGGGAGGACAGATACGCAGTATTTT.

V gene TRBV4-2 combines with J gene TRBJ1-2; D remains ambiguous. The CDR3 consists of 13 residues. CDR1 LGHNA and CDR2 YNFKEQ come from the germline V gene. With 1 base removed from V and 7 bases from J, the gap between germline ends came to 10 bases. The CDR3 sequence is CASSQVSVGGYTF. CDR3 DNA: TGTGCCAGCAGCCAAGTTTCGGTAGGTGGCTACACCTTC.

V usage is TRBV15 and J usage is TRBJ1-1; 11 bases match TRBD1. The V segment lost 1 base and the J segment 6 bases; nucleotides outside the gene matches: 1. The germline V gene encodes CDR1 LNHNV and CDR2 YYDKDF (reference sequence). The CDR3 covers 14 residues. DNA for the CDR3: TGTGCCACCAGCAGAGGGACAGGGGGCTCTGAAGCTTTCTTT. The encoded protein is CATSRGTGGSEAFF. Full variable domain (missing parts from reference TRBV15 and TRBJ1-1): DAMVIQNPRYQVTQFGKPVTLSCSQTLNHNVMYWYQQKSSQAPKLLFHYYDKDFNNEADTPDNFQSRRPNTSFCFLDIRSPGLGDTAMYLCATSRGTGGSEAFFGQGTRLTVV.

This clone showed up just a few times. V gene TRBV7-9 combines with J gene TRBJ1-1; unclear D gene. CDR1 is SEHNR and CDR2 is FQNEAQ in the germline V gene (reference sequence). Trimming took 1 base from V and 6 from J, leaving 6 bases between them. The CDR3 loop spans 12 amino acids. CDR3 sequence reads: CASSLDVSEAFF. The CDR3 bases are TGTGCCAGCAGCTTAGATGTGTCTGAAGCTTTCTTT.

CDR3 bases: TGTGCCAGCAGCCAAGGGGCTTCCACAGATACGCAGTATTTT. This gives the protein CASSQGASTDTQYF. The rearrangement uses TRBV7-2 and TRBJ2-3; a weak D match, TRBD1 (5 bases). V was shortened by 5 bases and J by 2 bases, with 11 bases between the two germline ends. Germline assignment: CDR1 SGHTA and CDR2 FQGNSA. This CDR3 contains 14 residues.

This clone has only a few counts. The chain uses TRBV11-1 and TRBJ1-1; D is unresolved. Trimming stripped 10 bases from V and 1 base from J, with 13 bases between. The CDR3 sequence is 13 residues long. Germline V gene data show CDR1 as SGHAT and CDR2 as FQDESV (reference sequence). The CDR3 coding sequence is TGTGCCACTCGGCGGTATCGGAACACTGAAGCTTTCTTT. Its translation: CATRRYRNTEAFF.

The chain carries TRBV4-3 and TRBJ1-2; 7 bases map to TRBD1. With V trimmed by 0 bases and J by 7 bases, 2 bases remained unmatched. Per the germline V gene, CDR1 is LGHNA and CDR2 is YSLEER. The CDR3 totals 13 residues. The CDR3 here is CASSQEQGGGYTF. DNA for the CDR3: TGCGCCAGCAGCCAAGAGCAGGGGGGTGGCTACACCTTC.

V and J are TRBV7-3 and TRBJ1-1; tentatively, D is TRBD1 (6 bases). This CDR3 is built from 14 residues. Between the trimmed V and J ends, which lost 5 bases and 2 bases, there was a span of 12 bases. The germline gives CDR1 SGHTA, CDR2 FQGTGA. CDR3 DNA sequence: TGTGCCAGCAGCCCTCTAGGGGGAAACACTGAAGCTTTCTTT. It translates to CASSPLGGNTEAFF.

This clone was seen only once. The chain has TRBV27 and TRBJ2-1, with TRBD2 matching over 13 bases. This CDR3 is 15 amino acids long. Germline CDR1 MNHEY, CDR2 SMNVEV (reference sequence). Germline trimming cut 2 bases from V and 12 bases from J; bases unmatched to any gene: 7. Here the CDR3 reads CASSLTGTSGIGQFF. The DNA for the CDR3 is TGTGCCAGCAGTTTAACGGGGACTAGCGGGATCGGGCAGTTCTTC.

The V call is TRBV6-1, the J call TRBJ2-1; TRBD2 matches 14 bases. Germline V lookup: CDR1 MNHNS, CDR2 SASEGT. There are 14 residues in the CDR3. With 6 bases clipped from V and 8 bases from J, the junction kept 3 bases outside the gene matches. CDR3 sequence reads: CASRGTSGSDEQFF. The CDR3 DNA reads as TGTGCCAGCAGAGGGACTAGCGGGAGTGATGAGCAGTTCTTC.